This T cell receptor beta chain was sequenced during a study of synovial regulatory T cells in juvenile arthritis. Study outcomes and limitations: CDR3 overlap with synovial Tregs was higher for iaTregs than other blood Tregs. TCR diversity was lower in inflammation-associated blood Treg cells than in other blood Treg cells. iaTreg TCR repertoires were largely private across patients and partially overlapped synovial Teff and blood CPL.

Some clones are missing from TCRdb's copy, which holds only in-frame ones; the method was immunoSEQ multiplex PCR. Here the sample table reports some 6,000 clones. Germline V gene sequence: CDR1 SGHRS, CDR2 YFSETQ. This CDR3 has 19 residues. Only the protein is on record. The approximately 11 donors had active juvenile idiopathic arthritis, with 3 polyarticular and 8 oligoarticular cases. Notes on this clone: Its target is not known.

The sample consisted of Treg cells from blood. Subset reported: remaining (HLA-DR-negative) circulating blood Treg cells. The chain is built from TRBV5-1 and TRBJ2-2; TCRdb designates TRBD2, a call that cannot be tested without DNA. This TCR came from a donor between 2 and 29 years old with juvenile idiopathic arthritis. CDR3 sequence reads: CASMEGSGTSGRKIGELFF.